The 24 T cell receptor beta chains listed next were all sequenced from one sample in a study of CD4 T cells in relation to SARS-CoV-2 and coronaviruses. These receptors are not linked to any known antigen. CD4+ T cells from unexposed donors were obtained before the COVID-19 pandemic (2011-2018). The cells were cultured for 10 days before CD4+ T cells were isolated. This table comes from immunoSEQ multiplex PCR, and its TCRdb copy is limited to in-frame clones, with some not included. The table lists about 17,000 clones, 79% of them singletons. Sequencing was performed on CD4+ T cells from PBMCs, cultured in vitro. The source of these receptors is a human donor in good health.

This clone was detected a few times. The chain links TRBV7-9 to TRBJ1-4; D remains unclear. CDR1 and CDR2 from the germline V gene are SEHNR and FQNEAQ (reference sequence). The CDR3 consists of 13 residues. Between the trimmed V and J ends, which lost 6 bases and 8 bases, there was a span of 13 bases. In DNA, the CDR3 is TGTGCCAGCAGTTCCTCCGTCGTGGAAAAACTGTTTTTT. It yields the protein CASSSSVVEKLFF.

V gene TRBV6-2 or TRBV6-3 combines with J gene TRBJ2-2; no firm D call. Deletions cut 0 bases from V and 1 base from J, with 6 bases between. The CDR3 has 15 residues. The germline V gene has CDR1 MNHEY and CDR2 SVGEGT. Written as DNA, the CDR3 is TGTGCCAGCAGTTACTCAGGACGGAACACCGGGGAGCTGTTTTTT. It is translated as CASSYSGRNTGELFF.

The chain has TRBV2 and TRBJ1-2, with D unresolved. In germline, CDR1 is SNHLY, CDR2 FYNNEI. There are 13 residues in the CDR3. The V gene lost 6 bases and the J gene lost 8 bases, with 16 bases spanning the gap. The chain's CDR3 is CASSPNSGYGYTF. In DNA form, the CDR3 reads TGTGCCAGCAGCCCCAATAGTGGGTACGGCTACACCTTC.

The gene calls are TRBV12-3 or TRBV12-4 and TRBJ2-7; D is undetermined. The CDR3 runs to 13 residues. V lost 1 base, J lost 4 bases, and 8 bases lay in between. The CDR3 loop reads CASSLGPAYEQYF. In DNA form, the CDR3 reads TGTGCCAGCAGTTTAGGGCCGGCATACGAGCAGTACTTC.

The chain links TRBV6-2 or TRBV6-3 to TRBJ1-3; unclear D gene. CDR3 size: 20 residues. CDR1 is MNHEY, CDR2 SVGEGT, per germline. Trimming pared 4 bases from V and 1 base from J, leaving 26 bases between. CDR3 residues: CASSLSPGRRRRNSGNTIYF. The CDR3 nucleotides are TGTGCCAGCAGTTTAAGCCCAGGACGGCGAAGGCGCAATTCTGGAAACACCATATATTTT.

CDR3: CASSPASGMGTDTQYF. The CDR3 DNA reads TGTGCCAGCTCACCAGCTAGCGGGATGGGCACAGATACGCAGTATTTT. The V and J genes are TRBV18 and TRBJ2-3; 9 bases are a match to TRBD2. This CDR3 region has 16 residues. Germline V gene sequence: CDR1 KGHSH, CDR2 LQKENI. The junction had 4 bases not matched to a gene; V was cut back by 2 bases and J by 1 base.

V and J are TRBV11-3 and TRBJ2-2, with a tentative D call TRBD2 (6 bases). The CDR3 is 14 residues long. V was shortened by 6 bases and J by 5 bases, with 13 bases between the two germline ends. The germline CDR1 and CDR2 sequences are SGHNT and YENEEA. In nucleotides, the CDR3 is TGTGCCAGCAGGCGCGGGATTGAAACCGGGGAGCTGTTTTTT. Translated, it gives CASRRGIETGELFF.

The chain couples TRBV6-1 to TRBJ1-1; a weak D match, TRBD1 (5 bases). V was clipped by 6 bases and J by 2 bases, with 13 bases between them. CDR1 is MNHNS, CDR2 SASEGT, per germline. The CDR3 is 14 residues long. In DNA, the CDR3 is TGTGCCAGCAGAGGGCCAGGGCGAAACACTGAAGCTTTCTTT. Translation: CASRGPGRNTEAFF.

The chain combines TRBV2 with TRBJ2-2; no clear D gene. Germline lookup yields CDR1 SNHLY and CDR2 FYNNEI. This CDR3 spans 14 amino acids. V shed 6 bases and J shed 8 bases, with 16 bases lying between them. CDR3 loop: CASSQTETRGELFF. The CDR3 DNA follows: TGTGCCAGCAGCCAAACCGAAACACGGGGGGAGCTGTTTTTT.

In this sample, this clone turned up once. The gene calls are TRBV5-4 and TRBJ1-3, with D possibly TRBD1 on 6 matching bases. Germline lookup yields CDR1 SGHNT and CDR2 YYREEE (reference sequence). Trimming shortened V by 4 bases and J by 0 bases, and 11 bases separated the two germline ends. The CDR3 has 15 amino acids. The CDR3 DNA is TGTGCCAGCAGCCCCGGGGGGGCCTCTGGAAACACCATATATTTT. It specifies CASSPGGASGNTIYF.

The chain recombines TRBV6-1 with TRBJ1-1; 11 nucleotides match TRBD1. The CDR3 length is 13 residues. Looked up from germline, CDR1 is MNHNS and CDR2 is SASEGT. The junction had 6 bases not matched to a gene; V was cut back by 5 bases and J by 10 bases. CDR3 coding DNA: TGTGCCAGCAGTAGAGGACAGGGGGCACGAGCTTTCTTT. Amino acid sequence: CASSRGQGARAFF.

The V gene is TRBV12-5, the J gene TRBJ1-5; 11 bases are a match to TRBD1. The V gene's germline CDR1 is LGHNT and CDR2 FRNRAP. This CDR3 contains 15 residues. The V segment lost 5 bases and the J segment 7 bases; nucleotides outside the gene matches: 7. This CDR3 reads CASGKGQGVDQPQHF. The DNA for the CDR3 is TGTGCTAGTGGTAAGGGACAGGGGGTGGACCAGCCCCAGCATTTT.

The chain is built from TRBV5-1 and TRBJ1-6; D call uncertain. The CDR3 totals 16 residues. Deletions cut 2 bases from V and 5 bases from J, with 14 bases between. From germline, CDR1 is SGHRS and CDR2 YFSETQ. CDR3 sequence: CASSLEGSSNNSPLHF. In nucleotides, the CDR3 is TGCGCCAGCAGCTTAGAGGGATCCTCGAATAATTCACCCCTCCACTTT.

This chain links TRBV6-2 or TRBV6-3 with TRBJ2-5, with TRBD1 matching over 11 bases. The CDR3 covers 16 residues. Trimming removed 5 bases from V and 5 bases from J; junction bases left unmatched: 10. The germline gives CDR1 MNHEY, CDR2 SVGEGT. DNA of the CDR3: TGTGCCAGCAGTCGCCCTCCGGACAGGGGGCGGGAGACCCAGTACTTC. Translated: CASSRPPDRGRETQYF.

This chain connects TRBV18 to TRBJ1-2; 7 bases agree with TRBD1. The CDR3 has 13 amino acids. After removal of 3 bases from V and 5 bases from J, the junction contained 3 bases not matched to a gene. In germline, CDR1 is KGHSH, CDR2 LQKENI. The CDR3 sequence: CASSPGTDYGYTF. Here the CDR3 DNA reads TGTGCCAGCTCACCCGGGACAGATTATGGCTACACCTTC.

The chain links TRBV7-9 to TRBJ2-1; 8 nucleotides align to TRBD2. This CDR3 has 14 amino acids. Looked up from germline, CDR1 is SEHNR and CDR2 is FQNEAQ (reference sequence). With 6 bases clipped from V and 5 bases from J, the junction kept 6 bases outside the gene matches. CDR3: CASSEREQDNEQFF. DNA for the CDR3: TGTGCCAGCAGTGAGCGGGAGCAAGACAATGAGCAGTTCTTC.

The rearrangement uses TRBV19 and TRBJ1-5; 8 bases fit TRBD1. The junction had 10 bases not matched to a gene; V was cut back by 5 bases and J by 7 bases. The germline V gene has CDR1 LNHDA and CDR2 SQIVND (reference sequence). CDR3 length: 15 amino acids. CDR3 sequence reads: CASSLRTGLGQPQHF. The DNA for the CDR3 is TGTGCCAGTAGTCTACGGACAGGGCTAGGGCAGCCCCAGCATTTT. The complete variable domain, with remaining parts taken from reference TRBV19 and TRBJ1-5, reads DGGITQSPKYLFRKEGQNVTLSCEQNLNHDAMYWYRQDPGQGLRLIYYSQIVNDFQKGDIAEGYSVSREKKESFPLTVTSAQKNPTAFYLCASSLRTGLGQPQHFGDGTRLSIL.

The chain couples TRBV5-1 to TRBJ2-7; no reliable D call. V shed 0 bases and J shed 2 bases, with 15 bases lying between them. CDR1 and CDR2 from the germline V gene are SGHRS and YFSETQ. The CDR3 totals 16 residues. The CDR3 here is CASSLDSQADTYEQYF. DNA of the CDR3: TGCGCCAGCAGCTTGGACAGCCAAGCCGATACCTACGAGCAGTACTTC.

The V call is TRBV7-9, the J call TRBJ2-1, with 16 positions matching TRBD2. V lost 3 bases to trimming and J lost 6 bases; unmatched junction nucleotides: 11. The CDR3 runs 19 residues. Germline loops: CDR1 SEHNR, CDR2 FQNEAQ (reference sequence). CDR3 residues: CASSLGVGTSGGAGNEQFF. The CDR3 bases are TGTGCCAGCAGCTTGGGCGTAGGGACTAGCGGGGGGGCGGGCAATGAGCAGTTCTTC.

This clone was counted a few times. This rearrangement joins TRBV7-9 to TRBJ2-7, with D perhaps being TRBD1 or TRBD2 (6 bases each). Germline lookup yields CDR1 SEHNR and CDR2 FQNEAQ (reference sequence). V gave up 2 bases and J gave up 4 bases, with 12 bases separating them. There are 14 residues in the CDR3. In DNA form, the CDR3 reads TGTGCCAGCAGCTTAAGGGGGGCGGGGTACGAGCAGTACTTC. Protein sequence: CASSLRGAGYEQYF.

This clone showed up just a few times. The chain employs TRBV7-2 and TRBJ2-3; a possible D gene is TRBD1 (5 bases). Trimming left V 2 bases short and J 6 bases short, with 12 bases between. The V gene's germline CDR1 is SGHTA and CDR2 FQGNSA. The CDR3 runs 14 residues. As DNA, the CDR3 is TGTGCCAGCAGCTTAAGACTGGGGCCGGATACGCAGTATTTT. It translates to CASSLRLGPDTQYF.

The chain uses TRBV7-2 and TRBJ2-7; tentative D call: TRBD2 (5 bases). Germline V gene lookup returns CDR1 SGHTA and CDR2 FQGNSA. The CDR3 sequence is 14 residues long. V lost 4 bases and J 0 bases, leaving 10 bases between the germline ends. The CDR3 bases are TGTGCCAGCAGCTCTAGGAGCGGCTCCTACGAGCAGTACTTC. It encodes CASSSRSGSYEQYF. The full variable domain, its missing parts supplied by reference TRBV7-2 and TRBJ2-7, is GAGVSQSPSNKVTEKGKDVELRCDPISGHTALYWYRQSLGQGLEFLIYFQGNSAPDKSGLPSDRFSAERTGGSVSTLTIQRTQQEDSAVYLCASSSRSGSYEQYFGPGTRLTVT.

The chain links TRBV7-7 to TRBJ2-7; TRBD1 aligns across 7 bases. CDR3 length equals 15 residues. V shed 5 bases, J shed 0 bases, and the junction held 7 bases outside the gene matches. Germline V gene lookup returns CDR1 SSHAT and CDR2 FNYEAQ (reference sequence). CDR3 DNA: TGTGCCAGCAGCACAGGGGCTCCTCACTCCTACGAGCAGTACTTC. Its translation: CASSTGAPHSYEQYF.

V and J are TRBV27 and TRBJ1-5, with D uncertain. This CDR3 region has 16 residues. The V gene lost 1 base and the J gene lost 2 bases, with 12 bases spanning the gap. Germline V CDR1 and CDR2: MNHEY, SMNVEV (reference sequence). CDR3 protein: CASSLLGPAGNQPQHF. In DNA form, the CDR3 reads TGTGCCAGCAGTTTATTGGGCCCCGCGGGCAATCAGCCCCAGCATTTT.